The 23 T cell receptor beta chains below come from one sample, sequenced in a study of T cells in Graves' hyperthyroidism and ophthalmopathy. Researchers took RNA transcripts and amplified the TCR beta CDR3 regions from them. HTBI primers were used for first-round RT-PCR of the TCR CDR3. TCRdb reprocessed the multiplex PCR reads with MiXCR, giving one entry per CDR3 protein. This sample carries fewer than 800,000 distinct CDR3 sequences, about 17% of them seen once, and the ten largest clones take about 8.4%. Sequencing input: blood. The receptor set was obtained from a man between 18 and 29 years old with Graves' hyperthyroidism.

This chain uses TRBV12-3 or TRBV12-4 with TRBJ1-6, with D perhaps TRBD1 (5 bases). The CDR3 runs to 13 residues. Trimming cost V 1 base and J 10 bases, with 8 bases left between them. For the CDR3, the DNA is TGTGCCAGCAGTTTAGGAGGGGAGTCACCCCTCCACTTT. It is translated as CASSLGGESPLHF.

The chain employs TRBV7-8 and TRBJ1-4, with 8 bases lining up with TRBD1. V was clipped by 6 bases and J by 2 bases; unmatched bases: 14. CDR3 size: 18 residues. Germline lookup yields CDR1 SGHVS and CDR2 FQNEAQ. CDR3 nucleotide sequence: TGTGCCAGCAGGTCTACAGGGGGATTCGGTTTGACTAATGAAAAACTGTTTTTT. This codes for CASRSTGGFGLTNEKLFF.

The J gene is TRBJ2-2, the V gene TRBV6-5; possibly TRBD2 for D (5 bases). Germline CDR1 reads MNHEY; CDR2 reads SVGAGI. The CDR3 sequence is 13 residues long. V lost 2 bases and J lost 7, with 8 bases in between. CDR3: CASSYDGGGELFF. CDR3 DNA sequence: TGTGCCAGCAGTTACGACGGAGGCGGGGAGCTGTTTTTT.

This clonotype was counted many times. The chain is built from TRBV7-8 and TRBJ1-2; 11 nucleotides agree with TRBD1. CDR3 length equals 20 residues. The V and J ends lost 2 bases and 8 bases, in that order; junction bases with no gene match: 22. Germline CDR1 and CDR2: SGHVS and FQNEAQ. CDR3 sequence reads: CASSLYPRDRGVKGSQGYTF. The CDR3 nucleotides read TGTGCCAGCAGCTTATACCCCCGGGACAGGGGGGTTAAAGGGTCTCAGGGCTACACCTTC.

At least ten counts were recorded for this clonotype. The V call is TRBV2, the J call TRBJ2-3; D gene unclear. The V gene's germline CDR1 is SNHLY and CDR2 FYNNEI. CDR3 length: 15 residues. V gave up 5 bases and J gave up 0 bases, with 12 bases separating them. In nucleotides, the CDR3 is TGTGCCAGCAGTTCGGCCCGGGCAAGCACAGATACGCAGTATTTT. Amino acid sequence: CASSSARASTDTQYF.

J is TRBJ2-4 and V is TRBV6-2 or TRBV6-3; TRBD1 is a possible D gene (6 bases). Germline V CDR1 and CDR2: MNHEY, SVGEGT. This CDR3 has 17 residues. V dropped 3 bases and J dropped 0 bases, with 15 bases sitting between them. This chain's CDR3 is CASSYGTSGRAKNIQYF. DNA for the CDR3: TGTGCCAGCAGTTATGGGACATCTGGTAGAGCCAAAAACATTCAGTACTTC.

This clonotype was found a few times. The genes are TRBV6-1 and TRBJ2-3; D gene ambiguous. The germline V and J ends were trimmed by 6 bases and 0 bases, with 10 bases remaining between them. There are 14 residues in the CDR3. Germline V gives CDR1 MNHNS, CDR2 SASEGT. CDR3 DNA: TGTGCCAGCAGCGACCGGTATAGCACAGATACGCAGTATTTT. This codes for CASSDRYSTDTQYF.

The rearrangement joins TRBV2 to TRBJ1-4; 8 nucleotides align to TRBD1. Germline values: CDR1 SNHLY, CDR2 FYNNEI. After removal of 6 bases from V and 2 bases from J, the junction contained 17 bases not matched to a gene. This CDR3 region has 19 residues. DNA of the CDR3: TGTGCCAGCAGCACCCCGACAGGGGAAGGCTTGGCTACTAATGAAAAACTGTTTTTT. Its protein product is CASSTPTGEGLATNEKLFF.

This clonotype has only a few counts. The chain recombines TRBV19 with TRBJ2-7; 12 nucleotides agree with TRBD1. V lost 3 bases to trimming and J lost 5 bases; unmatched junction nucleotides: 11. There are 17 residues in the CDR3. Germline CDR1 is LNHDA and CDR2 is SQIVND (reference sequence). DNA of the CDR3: TGTGCCAGTAGTATGAGACCGGGACAGGGGGCGAAGGACGAGCAGTACTTC. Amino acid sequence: CASSMRPGQGAKDEQYF.

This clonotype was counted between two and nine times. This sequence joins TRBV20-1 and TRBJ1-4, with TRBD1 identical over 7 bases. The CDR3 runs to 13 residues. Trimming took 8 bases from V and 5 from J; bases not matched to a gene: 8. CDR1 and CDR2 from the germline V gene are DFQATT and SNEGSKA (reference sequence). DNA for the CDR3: TGCAGTTCTCGAACAGGGGCAAATGAAAAACTGTTTTTT. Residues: CSSRTGANEKLFF.

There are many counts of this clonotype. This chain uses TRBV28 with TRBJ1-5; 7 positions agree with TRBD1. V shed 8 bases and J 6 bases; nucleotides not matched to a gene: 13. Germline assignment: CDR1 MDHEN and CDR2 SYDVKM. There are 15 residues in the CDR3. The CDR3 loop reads CASLKNRGGGQPQHF. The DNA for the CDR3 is TGTGCCAGCCTGAAGAACAGGGGCGGAGGTCAGCCCCAGCATTTT.

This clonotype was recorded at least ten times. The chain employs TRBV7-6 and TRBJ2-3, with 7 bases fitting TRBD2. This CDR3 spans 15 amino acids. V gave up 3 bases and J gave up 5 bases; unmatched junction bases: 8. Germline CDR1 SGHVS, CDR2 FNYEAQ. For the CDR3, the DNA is TGTGCCAGCAGCTTCCGAGGGAGGGCCGTAGATACGCAGTATTTT. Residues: CASSFRGRAVDTQYF.

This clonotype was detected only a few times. The CDR3 spells CASSKGLAVYEQYF. The CDR3, as DNA: TGTGCCAGCAGTAAGGGACTAGCAGTCTACGAGCAGTACTTC. This chain connects TRBV6-1 to TRBJ2-7, with 9 bases matching TRBD2. This CDR3 comprises 14 residues. The germline gives CDR1 MNHNS, CDR2 SASEGT. V trimming: 5 bases; J trimming: 3 bases; junction bases outside the gene matches: 5.

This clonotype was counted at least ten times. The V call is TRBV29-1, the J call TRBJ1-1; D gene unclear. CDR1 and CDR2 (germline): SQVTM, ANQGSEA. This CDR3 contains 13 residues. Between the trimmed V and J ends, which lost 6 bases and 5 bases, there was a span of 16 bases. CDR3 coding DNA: TGCAGCGTCCCGGGTCACCCAGCGACTGAAGCTTTCTTT. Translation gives CSVPGHPATEAFF.

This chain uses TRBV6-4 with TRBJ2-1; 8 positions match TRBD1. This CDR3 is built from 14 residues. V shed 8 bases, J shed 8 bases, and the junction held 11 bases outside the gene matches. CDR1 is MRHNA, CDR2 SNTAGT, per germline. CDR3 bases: TGTGCCAGCTCGACAGACAGGGGTACTCATGAGCAGTTCTTC. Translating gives CASSTDRGTHEQFF.

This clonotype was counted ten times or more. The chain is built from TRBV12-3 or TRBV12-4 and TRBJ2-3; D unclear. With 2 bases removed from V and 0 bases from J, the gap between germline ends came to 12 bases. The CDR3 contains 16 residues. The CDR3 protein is CASSLSPSGSTDTQYF. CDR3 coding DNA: TGTGCCAGCAGTTTATCCCCCTCCGGGAGCACAGATACGCAGTATTTT.

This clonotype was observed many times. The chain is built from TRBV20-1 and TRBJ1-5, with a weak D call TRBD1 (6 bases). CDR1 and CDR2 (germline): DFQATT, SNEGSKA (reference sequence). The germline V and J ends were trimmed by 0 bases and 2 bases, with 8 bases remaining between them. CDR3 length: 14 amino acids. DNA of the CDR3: TGCAGTGCTAGAGAAGCAGGGGGCAATCAGCCCCAGCATTTT. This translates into CSAREAGGNQPQHF.

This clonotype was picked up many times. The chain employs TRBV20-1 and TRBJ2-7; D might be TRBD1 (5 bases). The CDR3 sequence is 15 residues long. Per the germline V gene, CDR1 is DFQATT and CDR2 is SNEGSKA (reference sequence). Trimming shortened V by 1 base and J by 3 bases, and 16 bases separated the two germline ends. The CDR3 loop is CSARGGARRSYEQYF. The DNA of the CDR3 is TGCAGTGCTAGAGGTGGGGCGCGCCGGAGCTACGAGCAGTACTTC.

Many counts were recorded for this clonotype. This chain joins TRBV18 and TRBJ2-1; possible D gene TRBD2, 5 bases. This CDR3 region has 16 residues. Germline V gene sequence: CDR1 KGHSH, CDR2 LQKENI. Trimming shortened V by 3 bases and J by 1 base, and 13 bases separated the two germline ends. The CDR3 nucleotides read TGTGCCAGCTCACCCGTTCCCCGGGGATCCTACAATGAGCAGTTCTTC. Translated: CASSPVPRGSYNEQFF.

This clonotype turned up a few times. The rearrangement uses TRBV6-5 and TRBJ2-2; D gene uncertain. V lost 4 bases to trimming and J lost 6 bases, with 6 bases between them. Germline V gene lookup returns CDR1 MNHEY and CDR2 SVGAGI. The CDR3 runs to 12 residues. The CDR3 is CASSSAAGELFF. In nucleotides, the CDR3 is TGTGCCAGCAGTTCGGCAGCCGGGGAGCTGTTTTTT.

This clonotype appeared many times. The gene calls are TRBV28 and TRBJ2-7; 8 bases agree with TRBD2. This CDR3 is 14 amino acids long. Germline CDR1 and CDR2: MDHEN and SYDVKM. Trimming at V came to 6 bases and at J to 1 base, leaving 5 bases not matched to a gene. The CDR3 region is CASSTSGVSYEQYF. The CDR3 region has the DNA TGTGCCAGCAGCACTAGCGGAGTTTCCTACGAGCAGTACTTC.

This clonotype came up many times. As DNA, the CDR3 is TGTGCCTGGAGTGTCAGTGGTAACGAGCAGTACTTC. Residues: CAWSVSGNEQYF. V usage is TRBV30 and J usage is TRBJ2-7; D remains ambiguous. From germline, CDR1 is GTSNPN and CDR2 SVGIG (reference sequence). This CDR3 has 12 amino acids. Trimming took 0 bases from V and 5 from J, leaving 8 bases between them.

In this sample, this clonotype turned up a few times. As DNA, the CDR3 is TGCAGTGCTAGCCAACTAGTTAGGAGCTCCTACGAGCAGTACTTC. Translated, it gives CSASQLVRSSYEQYF. This chain joins TRBV20-1 and TRBJ2-7; TRBD2 might be the D (5 bases). V lost 3 bases to trimming and J lost 0 bases, with 15 bases between them. Germline values: CDR1 DFQATT, CDR2 SNEGSKA (reference sequence). This CDR3 contains 15 residues.